Below, 11 T cell receptor beta chains from the same sample are listed, as sequenced in a study of T-cell memory formation after mild COVID-19. TCRdb re-called the 5' RACE reads with MiXCR, one entry per CDR3 protein. The data contain about 500,000 distinct CDR3 sequences, around 21% of them seen just once; the ten biggest clones take up around 12%. The source material was PBMCs or a T cell subset sorted from them (not recorded which). The receptor set was obtained from an adult woman who had mild COVID-19 (a few samples of this study predate the infection). Cell type and time point are not known.

The chain's CDR3 is CATAGDRGQPQHF. CDR3 nucleotide sequence: TGTGCCACGGCCGGAGACAGGGGGCAGCCCCAGCATTTT. The chain has TRBV6-1 and TRBJ1-5, with 9 bases matching TRBD1. CDR1 MNHNS and CDR2 SASEGT come from the germline V gene. The CDR3 spans 13 residues. The ends lost 10 bases at V and 7 bases at J; junction bases unmatched: 8.

V gene TRBV10-3 combines with J gene TRBJ2-1; no clear D. The CDR3 sequence is 14 residues long. The V gene's germline CDR1 is ENHRY and CDR2 SYGVKD. V gave up 4 bases and J gave up 2 bases, with 9 bases separating them. The CDR3 nucleotides read TGTGCCATCAGTGGGGGTGCCCCCTACAATGAGCAGTTCTTC. This translates into CAISGGAPYNEQFF.

This chain uses TRBV9 with TRBJ2-3; maybe TRBD2 (7 bases). The CDR3 runs to 14 residues. The germline V and J ends were trimmed by 2 bases and 4 bases, with 11 bases remaining between them. Germline V gene data show CDR1 as SGDLS and CDR2 as YYNGEE. CDR3 DNA sequence: TGTGCCAGCAGCGTGGGGGGGGGCGCAGATACGCAGTATTTT. Its protein product is CASSVGGGADTQYF.

This clonotype occurred many times. The V and J genes are TRBV6-2 or TRBV6-3 and TRBJ2-1, with D unresolved. Germline V lookup: CDR1 MNHEY, CDR2 SVGEGT. The ends were cut back, 6 bases at V and 5 bases at J, with 5 bases in the middle. CDR3 length: 11 residues. CDR3 loop: CASSRNNEQFF. The CDR3 DNA is TGTGCCAGCAGCAGAAACAATGAGCAGTTCTTC.

This clonotype came up a few times. The chain employs TRBV4-1 and TRBJ2-3; 14 bases agree with TRBD2. Germline V gene data show CDR1 as MGHRA and CDR2 as YSYEKL. The CDR3 covers 16 residues. With 1 base clipped from V and 6 bases from J, the junction kept 3 bases outside the gene matches. CDR3 residues: CASSQAGLAGVDTQYF. DNA for the CDR3: TGCGCCAGCAGCCAAGCGGGACTAGCGGGGGTGGATACGCAGTATTTT.

The chain couples TRBV4-1 to TRBJ2-7; TRBD2 aligns across 7 bases. The CDR3 has 15 residues. Germline loops: CDR1 MGHRA, CDR2 YSYEKL. Trimming at V came to 0 bases and at J to 0 bases, leaving 2 bases not matched to a gene. In DNA form, the CDR3 reads TGCGCCAGCAGCCAAGAGGCGGGGGACTCCTACGAGCAGTACTTC. Its translation is CASSQEAGDSYEQYF.

The chain combines TRBV6-5 with TRBJ2-1; 9 bases line up with TRBD2. This CDR3 has 17 amino acids. CDR1 is MNHEY, CDR2 SVGAGI, per germline. J was trimmed by 2 bases and V by 2 bases; bases with no gene match: 7. The CDR3 loop reads CASSYAGLAVTYNEQFF. The CDR3 nucleotides read TGTGCCAGCAGTTACGCGGGACTAGCCGTTACCTACAATGAGCAGTTCTTC.

The table lists this clonotype with a few counts. The CDR3 DNA sequence: TGTGCCAGCAGTTACTCCCGGAGGGGGACCTCCTACGAGCAGTACTTC. This translates into CASSYSRRGTSYEQYF. The chain recombines TRBV6-5 with TRBJ2-7; D may be TRBD1 or TRBD2 (6 bases each). With 0 bases removed from V and 0 bases from J, the gap between germline ends came to 12 bases. Per germline, CDR1 MNHEY and CDR2 SVGAGI. The CDR3 contains 16 residues.

This clonotype has only a few counts. The chain has TRBV18 and TRBJ2-2; the D gene is possibly TRBD2 (5 bases). CDR1 is KGHSH and CDR2 is LQKENI in the germline V gene. The CDR3 covers 13 residues. Trimming removed 4 bases from V and 3 bases from J, with 6 bases in between. In nucleotides, the CDR3 is TGTGCCAGCTCACGGCGGGACACCGGGGAGCTGTTTTTT. Amino acids: CASSRRDTGELFF. Full variable domain (missing parts from reference TRBV18 and TRBJ2-2): NAGVMQNPRHLVRRRGQEARLRCSPMKGHSHVYWYRQLPEEGLKFMVYLQKENIIDESGMPKERFSAEFPKEGPSILRIQQVVRGDSAAYFCASSRRDTGELFFGEGSRLTVL.

In its sample, this clonotype was seen a few times. The chain employs TRBV4-2 and TRBJ2-3; 12 nucleotides line up with TRBD2. This CDR3 region has 17 residues. V dropped 4 bases and J dropped 5; count of bases not matched to a gene: 10. Germline V gene data show CDR1 as LGHNA and CDR2 as YNFKEQ. The CDR3 loop is CASSLPTSGGIKDTQYF. CDR3 sequence (DNA): TGTGCCAGCAGCCTACCGACTAGCGGGGGTATCAAAGATACGCAGTATTTT.

CDR3 in amino acids: CAISESRHQRTGETQYF. The CDR3 DNA sequence: TGTGCCATCAGTGAGTCGAGACATCAGCGAACGGGGGAGACCCAGTACTTC. This chain connects TRBV10-3 to TRBJ2-5, with D possibly matching TRBD2 (5 bases). Looked up from germline, CDR1 is ENHRY and CDR2 is SYGVKD. V lost 0 bases and J 5 bases, leaving 19 bases between the germline ends. The CDR3 is 17 residues long.